This T cell receptor (beta chain) was sequenced during a study of blood T cell repertoires in COVID-19. Whole-study context: The analysed material was cDNA or gDNA that came from T cells, B-cell-depleted T cells, or PBMCs.

As processed by the authors: Cell counts per sample came from amplifying reference gene primers. Here immunoSEQ multiplex PCR was the method, and the copy in TCRdb shows in-frame clones only, minus some. The DNA gave D and trimming, while V, J and clone size come from that table. The data hold 140,000 or so clones, with 75% to 90% observed a single time. Germline V lookup: CDR1 MNHEY, CDR2 SVGAGI. The CDR3 is 16 residues long. Comments on this clone: A junction end diverges from the germline sequence, so it may reflect a read error.

V and J are TRBV6-5 and TRBJ2-7; TRBD2 matches 9 bases. This TCR was recovered from a woman aged 45 to 65 with acute or convalescent COVID-19. Sequences were obtained from peripheral blood. The CDR3 sequence: CASIYPAAGGPREQYF. The DNA for the CDR3 is TGTGCCAGCATTTACCCGGCGGCGGGAGGGCCGAGAGAGCAGTACTTC.